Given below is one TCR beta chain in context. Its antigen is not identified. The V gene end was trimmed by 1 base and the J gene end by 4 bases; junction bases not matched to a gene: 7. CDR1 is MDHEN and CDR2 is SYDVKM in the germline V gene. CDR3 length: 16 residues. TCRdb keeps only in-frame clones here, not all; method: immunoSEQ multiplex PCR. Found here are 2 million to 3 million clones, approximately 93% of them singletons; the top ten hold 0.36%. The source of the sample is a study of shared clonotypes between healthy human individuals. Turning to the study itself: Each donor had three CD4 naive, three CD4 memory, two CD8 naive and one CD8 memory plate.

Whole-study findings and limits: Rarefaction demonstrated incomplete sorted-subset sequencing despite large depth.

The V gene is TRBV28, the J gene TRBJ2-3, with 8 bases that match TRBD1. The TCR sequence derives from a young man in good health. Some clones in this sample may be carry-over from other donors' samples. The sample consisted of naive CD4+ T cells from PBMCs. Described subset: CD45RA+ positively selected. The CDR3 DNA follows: TGTGCCAGCAGTTTATTAGACAGGGGTGGGCCAGATACGCAGTATTTT. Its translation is CASSLLDRGGPDTQYF.